The clone carrying this T cell receptor beta chain was recorded at least ten times. The library protocol tagged individual cDNA molecules with unique molecular identifiers. MiXCR, applied by TCRdb to the 5' RACE reads, yields one record per CDR3 protein. This sample yields tens of thousands of distinct CDR3 sequences, of which 5.5% to 7% are seen a single time; 4.4% belongs to the top ten. The sample is drawn from a study of early T cells in non-severe SARS-CoV-2 infection. The CDR3 is 16 amino acids. The ends lost 7 bases at V and 3 bases at J; junction bases unmatched: 13. CDR1 is SGHNT and CDR2 is YYREEE in the germline V gene (reference sequence).

The sequence came from an adult who was a healthcare worker with PCR-confirmed SARS-CoV-2 infection or an uninfected control (not recorded which). The V gene is TRBV5-4, the J gene TRBJ2-3, with 8 bases that match TRBD1. The sequenced sample was whole blood, obtained at baseline. The CDR3 nucleotides read TGTGCCAGCGGCGGATTAACAGGGGGTAAAACAGATACGCAGTATTTT. It encodes CASGGLTGGKTDTQYF.